These 21 T cell receptor beta chains were sequenced from one sample in a study of T cells in Graves' hyperthyroidism and ophthalmopathy. The source material, RNA transcripts, was used to amplify TCR beta CDR3 regions. TCR CDR3 regions were first amplified by RT-PCR with HTBI primers. TCRdb used MiXCR to reprocess the multiplex PCR reads, holding one entry per CDR3 protein. The top ten hold around 54% of the sample, which has about 340,000 distinct CDR3 sequences, roughly 18% seen once. What was sequenced was blood. The receptors come from a woman in her forties or fifties with Graves' hyperthyroidism.

On this clonotype: One end of the junction is discordant with germline, which a read error may explain. Here the CDR3 reads CASSLDQGPGNTIYF. The CDR3 DNA reads as TGTGCTAGCAGCCTAGACCAGGGTCCTGGAAACACCATATATTTT. V usage is TRBV7-7 and J usage is TRBJ1-3; tentative D call: TRBD1 (5 bases). Germline V gives CDR1 SSHAT, CDR2 FNYEAQ (reference sequence). CDR3 length: 15 amino acids.

This clonotype was recorded at least ten times. The chain combines TRBV5-1 with TRBJ2-5, with 10 positions matching TRBD1. CDR1 and CDR2 (germline): SGHRS, YFSETQ. CDR3 length: 18 residues. V gave up 2 bases and J gave up 1 base; unmatched junction bases: 11. In nucleotides, the CDR3 is TGCGCCAGCAGCTTAGGCCCGGGACAGGGGAGTACCCAAGAGACCCAGTACTTC. Its protein product is CASSLGPGQGSTQETQYF.

This clonotype has more than one count but fewer than ten. V and J are TRBV6-1 and TRBJ1-4; TRBD1 matches at 10 bases. In germline, CDR1 is MNHNS, CDR2 SASEGT. The ends lost 6 bases at V and 4 bases at J; junction bases unmatched: 8. The CDR3 totals 16 residues. The CDR3 nucleotides are TGTGCCAGCAGGGGTTGGACAGGGGGGGATAATGAAAAACTGTTTTTT. Its translation is CASRGWTGGDNEKLFF.

In this sample, this clonotype turned up many times. The V gene is TRBV3-1, the J gene TRBJ1-2; a weak D match, TRBD1 (5 bases). Trimming shortened V by 6 bases and J by 0 bases, and 14 bases separated the two germline ends. This CDR3 contains 15 residues. Germline V gives CDR1 LGHDT, CDR2 YNNKEL (reference sequence). The CDR3 spells CASSLTVPSNYGYTF. The CDR3 DNA reads as TGTGCCAGCAGTTTGACAGTCCCCTCTAACTATGGCTACACCTTC.

Many counts were recorded for this clonotype. The J gene is TRBJ1-5, the V gene TRBV28; TRBD1 matches 10 bases. Germline CDR1 reads MDHEN; CDR2 reads SYDVKM. CDR3 length: 16 amino acids. With 4 bases clipped from V and 6 bases from J, the junction kept 9 bases outside the gene matches. For the CDR3, the DNA is TGTGCCAGCAGTTCCCTCGGACAGGGGGGGCGTCAGCCCCAGCATTTT. Encoded protein: CASSSLGQGGRQPQHF.

As regards this clonotype: A read error may explain this, as a much larger clone is one base away. The V and J genes are TRBV3-1 and TRBJ2-3; D may match TRBD1 or TRBD2 (5 bases each). The germline V gene encodes CDR1 LGHDT and CDR2 YNNKEL (reference sequence). This CDR3 region has 12 residues. With 1 base removed from V and 6 bases from J, the gap between germline ends came to 5 bases. This CDR3 reads CASSQGDDTQYF. For the CDR3, the DNA is TGTGCCAGCAGCCAAGGGGACGATACGCAGTATTTT.

This sequence joins TRBV2 and TRBJ2-2, with TRBD1 matching over 7 bases. V shed 7 bases, J shed 1 base, and the junction held 3 bases outside the gene matches. Germline values: CDR1 SNHLY, CDR2 FYNNEI. The CDR3 has 14 residues. CDR3 bases: TGTGCCAGCAAGAACAGGGGGAACACCGGGGAGCTGTTTTTT. Translating gives CASKNRGNTGELFF.

This clonotype was observed at least ten times. The V call is TRBV27, the J call TRBJ2-5; 9 bases align to TRBD1. CDR1 is MNHEY and CDR2 is SMNVEV in the germline V gene (reference sequence). The CDR3 extends over 15 amino acids. After removal of 4 bases from V and 5 bases from J, the junction contained 8 bases not matched to a gene. CDR3 amino acids: CASSYHRGLEETQYF. For the CDR3, the DNA is TGTGCCAGCAGTTATCACAGGGGGCTAGAGGAGACCCAGTACTTC.

This clonotype was recorded a few times. V is TRBV7-3 and J is TRBJ2-2; D not certain. Trimming left V 5 bases short and J 6 bases short, with 10 bases between. CDR3 size: 13 residues. The germline CDR1 and CDR2 sequences are SGHTA and FQGTGA. The CDR3 loop reads CASSPGLSGELFF. DNA for the CDR3: TGTGCCAGCAGCCCCGGTCTGTCCGGGGAGCTGTTTTTT. Based on the CDR3 plus reference TRBV7-3 and TRBJ2-2, the full variable domain is GAGVSQTPSNKVTEKGKYVELRCDPISGHTALYWYRQSLGQGPEFLIYFQGTGAADDSGLPNDRFFAVRPEGSVSTLKIQRTERGDSAVYLCASSPGLSGELFFGEGSRLTVL.

This clonotype was found a few times. CDR3: CASSMGFDTGGNQPQHF. CDR3 sequence (DNA): TGTGCCAGTAGTATGGGATTTGACACAGGTGGCAATCAGCCCCAGCATTTT. The chain is built from TRBV19 and TRBJ1-5, with a tentative D call TRBD1 (5 bases). Deletions cut 3 bases from V and 2 bases from J, with 17 bases between. The germline V gene encodes CDR1 LNHDA and CDR2 SQIVND (reference sequence). The CDR3 is 17 residues long. Based on the CDR3 plus reference TRBV19 and TRBJ1-5, the full variable domain is DGGITQSPKYLFRKEGQNVTLSCEQNLNHDAMYWYRQDPGQGLRLIYYSQIVNDFQKGDIAEGYSVSREKKESFPLTVTSAQKNPTAFYLCASSMGFDTGGNQPQHFGDGTRLSIL.

This clonotype was detected only a few times. This chain links TRBV6-6 with TRBJ2-1; the D is unclear. The germline CDR1 and CDR2 sequences are MNHNY and SVGAGI (reference sequence). This CDR3 contains 11 residues. The ends were cut back, 0 bases at V and 8 bases at J, with 2 bases in the middle. For the CDR3, the DNA is TGTGCCAGCAGTTACTCACATGAGCAGTTCTTC. Translation gives CASSYSHEQFF.

V usage is TRBV19 and J usage is TRBJ1-1; the D is unclear. V was clipped by 3 bases and J by 4 bases, with 9 bases between them. The germline gives CDR1 LNHDA, CDR2 SQIVND (reference sequence). The CDR3 extends over 13 amino acids. The DNA of the CDR3 is TGTGCCAGTAGTATGGTGGGCCGCACTGAAGCTTTCTTT. It codes for CASSMVGRTEAFF.

The chain couples TRBV20-1 to TRBJ1-5; maybe TRBD1 (5 bases). CDR3 length equals 12 residues. Germline lookup yields CDR1 DFQATT and CDR2 SNEGSKA (reference sequence). The DNA of the CDR3 is TGCGGGATAGGACACCTCACTCAGCCCCAGCATTTT. This sequence encodes CGIGHLTQPQHF.

This clonotype was observed a few times. V is TRBV9 and J is TRBJ2-7; the match to TRBD2 covers 7 bases. Trimming removed 4 bases from V and 4 bases from J; junction bases left unmatched: 11. Germline CDR1 SGDLS, CDR2 YYNGEE. The CDR3 loop spans 15 amino acids. CDR3 amino acids: CASSPSATSSYEQYF. The CDR3 region has the DNA TGTGCCAGCAGCCCCTCAGCGACTAGCTCTTACGAGCAGTACTTC.

This clonotype was seen only a few times. The V call is TRBV11-2, the J call TRBJ2-1; a possible D gene is TRBD2 (6 bases). Germline CDR1 is SGHAT and CDR2 is FQNNGV. V lost 2 bases and J 8 bases, leaving 10 bases between the germline ends. The length of the CDR3 is 13 residues. As DNA, the CDR3 is TGTGCCAGCAGCTTACGGGGGAGCGATGAGCAGTTCTTC. Amino acids: CASSLRGSDEQFF.

This clonotype has a count of ten or more. The gene calls are TRBV12-3 or TRBV12-4 and TRBJ1-1; the match to TRBD1 covers 9 bases. This CDR3 is 14 amino acids long. Losses at the gene ends were 7 bases for V and 10 bases for J; bases not matched to a gene: 13. This CDR3 reads CASTPHSGQGTAFF. The CDR3 DNA is TGTGCCAGCACTCCCCACTCGGGACAGGGAACAGCTTTCTTT.

On this clonotype itself: Being one base from a much bigger clone, this may be a read error. The chain has TRBV14 and TRBJ2-2; maybe TRBD2 (6 bases). The germline gives CDR1 SGHDN, CDR2 FVKESK. CDR3 length: 14 amino acids. V lost 0 bases to trimming and J lost 5 bases, with 7 bases between them. CDR3 in amino acids: CASSQDGGTGELFF. DNA for the CDR3: TGTGCCAGCAGCCAAGATGGAGGGACCGGGGAGCTGTTTTTT. The full variable domain, with the rest looked up from reference TRBV14 and TRBJ2-2, is EAGVTQFPSHSVIEKGQTVTLRCDPISGHDNLYWYRRVMGKEIKFLLHFVKESKQDESGMPNNRFLAERTGGTYSTLKVQPAELEDSGVYFCASSQDGGTGELFFGEGSRLTVL.

This clonotype was picked up a small number of times. The rearrangement joins TRBV28 to TRBJ1-5; 11 bases align to TRBD1. CDR1 MDHEN and CDR2 SYDVKM come from the germline V gene. The V and J ends lost 4 bases and 7 bases, in that order; junction bases with no gene match: 12. The CDR3 consists of 17 residues. The CDR3 sequence: CASSSLGTGGSRQPQHF. DNA of the CDR3: TGTGCCAGCAGTTCTCTCGGGACAGGGGGAAGTCGGCAGCCCCAGCATTTT.

This clonotype was detected only a few times. The CDR3 DNA is TGTGCCAGCAGCGGAAGGGGAGAGGAGACCCAGTACTTC. Translating it yields CASSGRGEETQYF. The chain couples TRBV7-9 to TRBJ2-5; D possibly uses TRBD1 or TRBD2 (5 bases each). The ends were cut back, 5 bases at V and 5 bases at J, with 12 bases in the middle. CDR3 length: 13 amino acids. The germline V gene has CDR1 SEHNR and CDR2 FQNEAQ (reference sequence).

Comments on this clonotype: At one end the junction does not follow the germline gene, possibly because of a read error. The chain joins TRBV20-1 to TRBJ1-4; 7 bases match TRBD1. The CDR3 contains 13 residues. Germline CDR1 is DFQATT and CDR2 is SNEGSKA (reference sequence). Here the CDR3 DNA reads TGCAGTGCACTCAGGGGGGGAAGTGAAAGACTGTTTTTT. Amino acid sequence: CSALRGGSERLFF.

This clonotype was observed a few times. The J gene is TRBJ1-1, the V gene TRBV6-1; D is possibly TRBD1 (5 bases). Per germline, CDR1 MNHNS and CDR2 SASEGT. The CDR3 runs 14 residues. V shed 5 bases and J shed 6 bases, with 16 bases lying between them. CDR3 sequence: CASSPPGERSEAFF. CDR3 nucleotides: TGTGCCAGCAGTCCCCCGGGGGAGAGGTCTGAAGCTTTCTTT.